The 4 T cell receptor beta chains presented below share a single source sample, sequenced in a study of graft-versus-host responses after intestinal transplantation. TCRdb keeps only in-frame clones here, not all; method: immunoSEQ multiplex PCR. The sample includes tens of thousands of clones, 94% of them seen just once. Their antigens are not known. Sequencing was performed on unstimulated CD8+ T cells sorted from spleen or lymph node cells, taken before intestinal transplant. These TCRs come from a human donor who received an intestinal transplant.

This sequence joins TRBV7-6 and TRBJ2-7, with D perhaps matching TRBD2 (6 bases). The CDR3 has 15 amino acids. The V end was cut by 4 bases, the J end by 1 base, with 14 bases between. CDR1 is SGHVS, CDR2 FNYEAQ, per germline. The DNA for the CDR3 is TGTGCCAGCAGCTCCCCGGGACTTGATTCCTACGAGCAGTACTTC. Encoded protein: CASSSPGLDSYEQYF.

The rearrangement links TRBV6-6 to TRBJ2-1; D is undetermined. This CDR3 comprises 13 residues. Germline-derived CDR1 and CDR2 are MNHNY and SVGAGI (reference sequence). The V end lost 2 bases, the J end lost 5 bases, and 7 bases lay between the germline ends. The CDR3 region is CASSYALHNEQFF. The CDR3 DNA is TGTGCCAGCAGTTACGCCCTTCACAATGAGCAGTTCTTC.

The chain recombines TRBV28 with TRBJ1-5, with D hard to call. The CDR3 has 14 amino acids. Germline V gene lookup returns CDR1 MDHEN and CDR2 SYDVKM. Trimming left V 4 bases short and J 5 bases short, with 12 bases between. The CDR3 is CASSYTAYDQPQHF. CDR3 DNA: TGTGCCAGCAGTTATACAGCTTATGATCAGCCCCAGCATTTT. Based on the CDR3 plus reference TRBV28 and TRBJ1-5, the full variable domain is DVKVTQSSRYLVKRTGEKVFLECVQDMDHENMFWYRQDPGLGLRLIYFSYDVKMKEKGDIPEGYSVSREKKERFSLILESASTNQTSMYLCASSYTAYDQPQHFGDGTRLSIL.

The gene calls are TRBV21-1 and TRBJ2-3. TRBV21-1 is labeled a pseudogene. The length of the CDR3 is 13 residues. For the CDR3, the DNA is TGTGCCAGCAGCAATCGTCTCCCGAATACGCAGTATTTT. It encodes CASSNRLPNTQYF.